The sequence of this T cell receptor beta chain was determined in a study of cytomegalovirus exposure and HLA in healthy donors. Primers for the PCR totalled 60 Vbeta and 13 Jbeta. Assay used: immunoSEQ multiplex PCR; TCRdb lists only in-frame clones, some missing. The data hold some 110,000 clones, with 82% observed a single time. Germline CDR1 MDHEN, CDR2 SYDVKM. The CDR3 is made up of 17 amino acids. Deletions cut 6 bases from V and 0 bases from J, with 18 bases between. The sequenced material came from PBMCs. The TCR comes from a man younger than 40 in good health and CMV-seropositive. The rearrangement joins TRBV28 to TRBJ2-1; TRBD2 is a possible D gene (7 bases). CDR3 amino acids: CASSDVGGDRSYNEQFF. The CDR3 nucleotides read TGTGCCAGCAGCGATGTAGGGGGGGACCGCTCCTACAATGAGCAGTTCTTC.